Listed here are 15 T cell receptor beta chains from one sample, sequenced in a study of blood T cells in healthy people across ages. A second PCR of roughly 7 to 11 cycles used a sample-barcoded 5' primer and a J-beta primer mix. A single record per CDR3 protein comes from TCRdb applying MiXCR to the 5' RACE reads. Of fewer than 800,000 distinct CDR3 sequences detected, around a quarter appear once; the ten largest clones hold more than 8%. These data were likewise used in another study, on T cells of mothers and their children.

The sample comprised blood. The receptors stem from a boy younger than 18 in good health.

This clonotype was observed a handful of times. V gene TRBV25-1 combines with J gene TRBJ2-3; the D gene is possibly TRBD1 (6 bases). V was cut by 3 bases and J by 2 bases, with 15 bases left in between. Germline CDR1 MGHDK, CDR2 SYGVNS. The CDR3 is 16 residues long. The CDR3 coding sequence is TGTGCCAGCAGTGATCCCGGGACATTCGACACAGATACGCAGTATTTT. Translating it yields CASSDPGTFDTDTQYF. Filled out from reference TRBV25-1 and TRBJ2-3, the complete variable domain reads EADIYQTPRYLVIGTGKKITLECSQTMGHDKMYWYQQDPGMELHLIHYSYGVNSTEKGDLSSESTVSRIRTEHFPLTLESARPSHTSQYLCASSDPGTFDTDTQYFGPGTRLTVL.

This clonotype has just a few counts. This sequence joins TRBV20-1 and TRBJ1-4; D unresolved. This CDR3 contains 14 residues. Germline V gene sequence: CDR1 DFQATT, CDR2 SNEGSKA (reference sequence). The germline V and J ends were trimmed by 0 bases and 0 bases, with 5 bases remaining between them. The CDR3 nucleotides are TGCAGTGCTAGAGACGGATCAACTAATGAAAAACTGTTTTTT. Its translation is CSARDGSTNEKLFF.

The chain uses TRBV27 and TRBJ1-2; D remains ambiguous. V shed 4 bases and J shed 2 bases, with 11 bases lying between them. The CDR3 extends over 14 amino acids. Germline CDR1 is MNHEY and CDR2 is SMNVEV (reference sequence). The CDR3 here is CASSSVERNYGYTF. Written as DNA, the CDR3 is TGTGCCAGCAGTTCCGTGGAGAGGAACTATGGCTACACCTTC.

The chain employs TRBV11-2 and TRBJ2-7, with D uncertain. The V gene's germline CDR1 is SGHAT and CDR2 FQNNGV. Trimming left V 5 bases short and J 1 base short, with 15 bases between. This CDR3 contains 15 residues. Here the CDR3 reads CASSPPNLGSYEQYF. The CDR3 nucleotides read TGTGCCAGCAGCCCACCAAATCTGGGGTCCTACGAGCAGTACTTC.

As to this clonotype: One junction end does not reproduce the germline sequence, and a read error may be involved. V is TRBV7-9 and J is TRBJ2-5; 12 bases are a match to TRBD2. This CDR3 is 18 amino acids long. Germline V gene sequence: CDR1 SEHNR, CDR2 FQNEAQ (reference sequence). CDR3 loop: CASSQELAGGKYQEAQYF. The CDR3, as DNA: TGTGCCAGCAGCCAAGAACTAGCGGGGGGAAAGTACCAAGAGGCCCAGTACTTC.

The chain carries TRBV29-1 and TRBJ1-1; no reliable D call. This CDR3 is built from 11 residues. Trimming shortened V by 7 bases and J by 0 bases, and 6 bases separated the two germline ends. CDR1 is SQVTM and CDR2 is ANQGSEA in the germline V gene. CDR3 loop: CSAEMNTEAFF. The CDR3 region has the DNA TGCAGCGCCGAAATGAACACTGAAGCTTTCTTT.

This chain joins TRBV21-1 and TRBJ2-5; no DNA check was done on the table's D call, TRBD2. TRBV21-1 is designated a pseudogene. This CDR3 is built from 15 residues. The CDR3, as DNA: TGTGCCAGCACCCTAAAGATAGGGGAGAAAGAGACCCAGTACTTC. Protein sequence: CASTLKIGEKETQYF.

The rearrangement links TRBV5-1 to TRBJ2-5; 7 nucleotides match TRBD1. The J call may be wrong; the DNA end is better matched by TRBJ2-7. The CDR3 covers 14 residues. The germline gives CDR1 SGHRS, CDR2 YFSETQ. The CDR3 sequence is CASSTSGGSYEQYF. The CDR3 DNA sequence: TGCGCCAGCAGCACCTCAGGGGGCTCCTACGAGCAGTACTTC.

This clonotype has only one observation. The V gene is TRBV7-9, the J gene TRBJ1-2; 7 bases agree with TRBD1. The CDR3 is made up of 15 amino acids. V lost 5 bases, J lost 10 bases, and 16 bases stayed unmatched. Germline V gives CDR1 SEHNR, CDR2 FQNEAQ (reference sequence). Here the CDR3 DNA reads TGTGCCAGCAGCCCAAAGGGCGTGGGACAGTTGGTCTACACCTTC. It specifies CASSPKGVGQLVYTF.

This clonotype was found many times. The rearrangement links TRBV11-2 to TRBJ2-1; 9 bases agree with TRBD1. The V segment lost 5 bases and the J segment 5 bases; nucleotides outside the gene matches: 1. Germline values: CDR1 SGHAT, CDR2 FQNNGV. The CDR3 has 13 amino acids. The CDR3 nucleotides read TGTGCCAGCAGCCGGGACAGGGACAATGAGCAGTTCTTC. It encodes CASSRDRDNEQFF.

The V gene is TRBV3-1, the J gene TRBJ1-2, with 10 bases that match TRBD1. Germline V gene sequence: CDR1 LGHDT, CDR2 YNNKEL (reference sequence). The CDR3 totals 14 residues. The J segment lost 5 bases and the V segment lost 1 base, leaving 1 base of the junction unmatched. The CDR3 protein is CASSQVDRGYGYTF. CDR3 in DNA: TGTGCCAGCAGCCAAGTGGACAGGGGGTATGGCTACACCTTC.

Notes on this clonotype: A junction end diverges from the germline sequence, so it may reflect a read error. The rearrangement uses TRBV6-1 and TRBJ2-7, with no clear D. CDR1 MNHNS and CDR2 SASEGT come from the germline V gene. This CDR3 comprises 11 residues. The CDR3 region is CDSSQPYEQYF. The CDR3 DNA is TGTGACAGCAGTCAACCCTACGAGCAGTACTTC.

This clonotype has a handful of counts. V gene TRBV3-1 combines with J gene TRBJ2-3; 7 nucleotides match TRBD2. CDR1 is LGHDT, CDR2 YNNKEL, per germline (reference sequence). CDR3 size: 16 residues. The trim removed 1 base at V and 0 bases at J, leaving 4 bases unmatched. The CDR3 DNA reads TGTGCCAGCAGCCAAGCCGGGGGGAAAAGCACAGATACGCAGTATTTT. Protein product: CASSQAGGKSTDTQYF.

V is TRBV2 and J is TRBJ1-4; the D is unclear. CDR3 length: 12 residues. The V end was cut by 11 bases, the J end by 0 bases, with 7 bases between. Per the germline V gene, CDR1 is SNHLY and CDR2 is FYNNEI. The CDR3: CAPVPTNEKLFF. The CDR3 bases are TGTGCCCCGGTTCCAACTAATGAAAAACTGTTTTTT. The full variable domain, completed using reference TRBV2 and TRBJ1-4, is EPEVTQTPSHQVTQMGQEVILRCVPISNHLYFYWYRQILGQKVEFLVSFYNNEISEKSEIFDDQFSVERPDGSNFTLKIRSTKLEDSAMYFCAPVPTNEKLFFGSGTQLSVL.

The rearrangement links TRBV5-1 to TRBJ2-3; D is ambiguous. Germline CDR1 reads SGHRS; CDR2 reads YFSETQ. The CDR3 has 12 amino acids. V was clipped by 9 bases and J by 4 bases, with 12 bases between them. CDR3 nucleotides: TGCGCCACCTACTCTCCCCCAGATACGCAGTATTTT. Amino acids: CATYSPPDTQYF.